Listed here are 23 T cell receptor beta chains from one sample, sequenced in a study of cytomegalovirus exposure and HLA in healthy donors. The PCR was carried out with 60 Vbeta primers and 13 Jbeta primers. Generated by immunoSEQ multiplex PCR, the TCRdb table keeps only in-frame clones and is missing some. This sample carries about 130,000 clones, 70% to 90% of them seen once, and the ten largest clones take 1.5% to 1.9%. The source material was PBMCs. These receptors all stem from a middle-aged man in good health and CMV-seronegative.

This chain uses TRBV27 with TRBJ2-5; TRBD2 agrees at 11 bases. J was trimmed by 2 bases and V by 6 bases; bases with no gene match: 5. The germline V gene encodes CDR1 MNHEY and CDR2 SMNVEV (reference sequence). The CDR3 is made up of 15 amino acids. The CDR3 is CASRPGLADQETQYF. The CDR3 nucleotides read TGTGCCAGCAGACCGGGACTAGCGGATCAAGAGACCCAGTACTTC.

The table lists this clone with a count of one. The chain links TRBV23-1 to TRBJ2-5; TRBD2 might be the D (6 bases). TRBV23-1 carries the ORF label, with uncertain function. The V end lost 3 bases, the J end lost 5 bases, and 25 bases lay between the germline ends. This CDR3 contains 18 residues. CDR3 region: CASSQSTGLPTNRETQYF. As DNA, the CDR3 is TGCGCCAGCAGTCAGTCAACGGGACTCCCGACCAATCGGGAGACCCAGTACTTC.

This clone appeared a few times. The rearrangement joins TRBV7-9 to TRBJ2-6, with no clear D. The germline V gene has CDR1 SEHNR and CDR2 FQNEAQ (reference sequence). The length of the CDR3 is 14 residues. Trimming shortened V by 1 base and J by 2 bases, and 3 bases separated the two germline ends. The CDR3 coding sequence is TGTGCCAGCAGCTTAGTAACTGGGGCCAACGTCCTGACTTTC. Translating it yields CASSLVTGANVLTF.

This chain links TRBV14 with TRBJ2-7, with a tentative D call TRBD2 (6 bases). Germline CDR1 reads SGHDN; CDR2 reads FVKESK. The CDR3 length is 14 residues. V lost 5 bases, J lost 0 bases, and 11 bases lay in between. The CDR3 region is CASSYGTPSYEQYF. The CDR3 DNA reads as TGTGCCAGCAGCTACGGGACTCCCTCCTACGAGCAGTACTTC. The entire variable domain, with the rest obtained from reference TRBV14 and TRBJ2-7, is as follows: EAGVTQFPSHSVIEKGQTVTLRCDPISGHDNLYWYRRVMGKEIKFLLHFVKESKQDESGMPNNRFLAERTGGTYSTLKVQPAELEDSGVYFCASSYGTPSYEQYFGPGTRLTVT.

A few counts support this clone. This chain connects TRBV9 to TRBJ2-3; TRBD2 aligns across 7 bases. This CDR3 is 14 amino acids long. The V segment lost 3 bases and the J segment 3 bases; nucleotides outside the gene matches: 4. In germline, CDR1 is SGDLS, CDR2 YYNGEE. The CDR3, as DNA: TGTGCCAGCAGCGCAAGCGGGGAAACAGATACGCAGTATTTT. Translated: CASSASGETDTQYF.

V gene TRBV5-4 combines with J gene TRBJ1-5; possibly TRBD1 for D (5 bases). Trimming pared 0 bases from V and 9 bases from J, leaving 13 bases between. In germline, CDR1 is SGHNT, CDR2 YYREEE (reference sequence). This CDR3 has 14 residues. DNA of the CDR3: TGTGCCAGCAGCTTGGAAGGGGATAGAGGGCCCCAGCATTTT. Protein sequence: CASSLEGDRGPQHF.

The chain carries TRBV5-6 and TRBJ2-7; the D gene is possibly TRBD2 (6 bases). The CDR3 is 16 residues long. V was trimmed by 1 base and J by 3 bases, leaving 17 bases between them. The germline gives CDR1 SGHDT, CDR2 YYEEEE. CDR3 protein: CASSLRVIAEDYEQYF. The CDR3 region has the DNA TGTGCCAGCAGCTTGAGGGTGATAGCGGAGGACTACGAGCAGTACTTC.

The rearrangement joins TRBV10-3 to TRBJ2-3, with a tentative D call TRBD2 (5 bases). The V and J ends lost 8 bases and 3 bases respectively, with 15 bases between them. Germline CDR1 ENHRY, CDR2 SYGVKD. CDR3 length: 14 amino acids. Written as DNA, the CDR3 is TGTGCCATCCGCCAACTAGTACCGACAGATACGCAGTATTTT. It is translated as CAIRQLVPTDTQYF.

The gene calls are TRBV7-9 and TRBJ1-1; a possible D gene is TRBD1 (5 bases). Per germline, CDR1 SEHNR and CDR2 FQNEAQ (reference sequence). This CDR3 comprises 16 residues. V was cut by 1 base and J by 1 base, with 13 bases left in between. CDR3 in amino acids: CASSLEFWGENTEAFF. In DNA form, the CDR3 reads TGTGCCAGCAGCTTAGAGTTTTGGGGGGAGAACACTGAAGCTTTCTTT.

In DNA form, the CDR3 reads TGTGCCAGCAGCTTGGCTGGTGGGCCCTACGAGCAGTACTTC. This sequence encodes CASSLAGGPYEQYF. The V gene is TRBV5-4, the J gene TRBJ2-7, with unresolved D. Germline V gene data show CDR1 as SGHNT and CDR2 as YYREEE (reference sequence). The CDR3 extends over 14 amino acids. Deletions cut 0 bases from V and 2 bases from J, with 9 bases between.

This clone has just a few counts. The chain has TRBV5-1 and TRBJ1-1, with 8 bases matching TRBD1. The CDR3 length is 14 residues. V shed 3 bases, J shed 1 base, and the junction held 2 bases outside the gene matches. Germline V CDR1 and CDR2: SGHRS, YFSETQ. As DNA, the CDR3 is TGCGCCAGCAGCTCGGGACAGGAGAACACTGAAGCTTTCTTT. Residues: CASSSGQENTEAFF.

V usage is TRBV5-6 and J usage is TRBJ2-5; 10 bases fit TRBD2. CDR1 and CDR2 from the germline V gene are SGHDT and YYEEEE. With V trimmed by 5 bases and J by 5 bases, 9 bases remained unmatched. This CDR3 spans 15 amino acids. The CDR3 loop reads CASRQAGGRGETQYF. CDR3 bases: TGTGCCAGCAGGCAAGCGGGGGGGCGGGGTGAGACCCAGTACTTC.

The CDR3 here is CASSQGTPYEQYF. CDR3 DNA sequence: TGTGCCAGCAGCCAGGGGACCCCCTACGAGCAGTACTTC. The chain has TRBV7-8 and TRBJ2-5; TRBD1 might be the D (6 bases). The last part of the DNA fits TRBJ2-7 better; the J call may be wrong. CDR1 is SGHVS and CDR2 is FQNEAQ in the germline V gene. The CDR3 contains 13 residues.

This clone was counted a single time. The J gene is TRBJ2-7, the V gene TRBV28, with D perhaps TRBD1 (6 bases). Trimming shortened V by 6 bases and J by 3 bases, and 9 bases separated the two germline ends. Germline CDR1 MDHEN, CDR2 SYDVKM. The CDR3 is 12 amino acids. The CDR3 sequence: CASRQGGYEQYF. The CDR3 nucleotides are TGTGCCAGCAGGCAAGGGGGCTACGAGCAGTACTTC.

This chain links TRBV29-1 with TRBJ1-3; TRBD1 is a possible D gene (6 bases). Germline V gene sequence: CDR1 SQVTM, CDR2 ANQGSEA. The V end was cut by 6 bases, the J end by 3 bases, with 18 bases between. CDR3 size: 15 residues. The CDR3 spells CSVGGGRGLGNTIYF. The CDR3 DNA reads TGCAGCGTGGGGGGGGGCCGTGGCCTTGGAAACACCATATATTTT.

In the case of this clone: At one of its ends the junction is not consistent with the germline gene, which may arise from a read error. The J gene is TRBJ1-1, the V gene TRBV7-9; a weak D match, TRBD1 (5 bases). The CDR3 sequence is 13 residues long. Germline CDR1 and CDR2: SEHNR and FQNEAQ (reference sequence). The CDR3 is CSSSLTANTEAFF. Written as DNA, the CDR3 is TGTTCCAGCAGCTTGACAGCGAACACTGAAGCTTTCTTT.

J is TRBJ2-3 and V is TRBV4-2, with D possibly being TRBD2 (6 bases). The CDR3 has 15 residues. CDR1 LGHNA and CDR2 YNFKEQ come from the germline V gene. V was trimmed by 0 bases and J by 7 bases, leaving 14 bases between them. The DNA for the CDR3 is TGTGCCAGCAGCCAAGAGCGGGATCACATGTATACGCAGTATTTT. The encoded protein is CASSQERDHMYTQYF.

The V call is TRBV4-1, the J call TRBJ1-2, with TRBD1 matching over 9 bases. This CDR3 has 14 amino acids. Germline V gene sequence: CDR1 MGHRA, CDR2 YSYEKL. After removal of 3 bases from V and 4 bases from J, the junction contained 3 bases not matched to a gene. CDR3 in amino acids: CASSHTGGAYGYTF. CDR3 sequence (DNA): TGCGCCAGCAGCCACACAGGGGGCGCCTATGGCTACACCTTC.

The chain has TRBV6-5 and TRBJ2-1, with D tentatively TRBD1 (6 bases). V dropped 6 bases and J dropped 1 base, with 10 bases sitting between them. This CDR3 has 14 amino acids. The germline V gene encodes CDR1 MNHEY and CDR2 SVGAGI. The CDR3 here is CASRFQGSYNEQFF. The DNA of the CDR3 is TGTGCCAGCAGGTTTCAGGGGTCCTACAATGAGCAGTTCTTC.

V usage is TRBV30 and J usage is TRBJ1-1; 7 bases map to TRBD1. This CDR3 contains 16 residues. The J segment lost 11 bases and the V segment lost 3 bases, leaving 21 bases of the junction unmatched. The germline gives CDR1 GTSNPN, CDR2 SVGIG (reference sequence). CDR3 residues: CAWSNTPIQGLLVAFF. The DNA for the CDR3 is TGTGCCTGGAGCAATACTCCCATACAGGGGTTGCTGGTCGCTTTCTTT.

This clone appeared once. The CDR3 DNA is TGCGCCAGCATCCGGGCCATAGGACAGGCAGTTGGCTACACCTTC. Translating it yields CASIRAIGQAVGYTF. J is TRBJ1-2 and V is TRBV4-3, with 7 bases fitting TRBD1. The junction had 15 bases not matched to a gene; V was cut back by 7 bases and J by 7 bases. CDR1 LGHNA and CDR2 YSLEER come from the germline V gene. This CDR3 contains 15 residues.

The chain links TRBV28 to TRBJ1-2; the D gene is possibly TRBD1 (6 bases). Looked up from germline, CDR1 is MDHEN and CDR2 is SYDVKM. This CDR3 is built from 13 residues. Trimming took 4 bases from V and 5 from J, leaving 11 bases between them. The CDR3 region has the DNA TGTGCCAGCAGTTCACTGGACAGTTATGGCTACACCTTC. It translates to CASSSLDSYGYTF.

The rearrangement joins TRBV18 to TRBJ2-1, with 9 bases that match TRBD1. Germline values: CDR1 KGHSH, CDR2 LQKENI. The CDR3 loop spans 15 amino acids. Trimming removed 5 bases from V and 7 bases from J; junction bases left unmatched: 9. The CDR3 DNA reads as TGTGCCAGCTCATCCGGGACAGGGAGCGGGAATGAGCAGTTCTTC. Translating gives CASSSGTGSGNEQFF.